The entry that follows covers one TCR beta chain sequence. The data originate from a study of T cell responses to AZD1222 COVID-19 vaccine. Trimming took off 2 bases at V and 7 bases at J, with 6 bases between the two ends. The CDR3 totals 11 residues. Germline values: CDR1 MNHNS, CDR2 SASEGT. Assay used: immunoSEQ multiplex PCR; TCRdb lists only in-frame clones, some missing. Among roughly 100,000 clones, 88% were seen once, and the ten largest hold around 8.7%. This chain links TRBV6-1 with TRBJ2-7, with unresolved D. The sample here was peripheral blood, taken on day 0 of AZD1222 vaccination. The receptor was isolated from an adult in good health. CDR3 nucleotide sequence: TGTGCCAGCAGTGAAACCCGGGAGCAGTACTTC. Amino acid sequence: CASSETREQYF.